The source of this T cell receptor (beta chain) is a study of cytomegalovirus exposure and HLA in healthy donors (dated by TCRdb to 2016 to 2017). Turning to the overall study: In an earlier analysis of about 560 of the donors, 250 to 300 Gb of sequence data and approximately 100 million unique TCR beta sequences from 180 million or so T cells were reported. About 280 gigabases of sequencing data and around 80 million unique TCR sequences made up an early release that covered nearly 650 HLA-typed donors. Among the roughly 370 genotyped donors, around 81% belonged to the genetic ancestry cluster associated with self-reported Caucasian donors. The study was designed to test whether signatures of past pathogen exposure could be identified by cataloging public T cell receptors. Using immunosequencing, the study profiled T cell repertoires from fewer than 850 subjects and related those repertoires to cytomegalovirus serostatus. In addition to the first cohort of roughly 670 subjects, a separate validation cohort of 120 different subjects was used. The study combined high-throughput TCR immunosequencing, statistical association of individual TCRs with disease status, and machine learning to predict cytomegalovirus infection status. A later analysis re-examined previously published TCR beta repertoires from over 500 donors and added high-resolution HLA genotyping to investigate patterns of TCR occurrence. Rather than using new phenotypic data, the later analysis identified candidate immune exposures from TCR beta sequences and from how often those sequences occurred across donors. An earlier analysis of roughly 600 of the donors used high-throughput TCR beta sequencing to judge whether each TCR beta V gene segment behaved as functional or pseudogenic. Donor age, sex, ethnicity and CMV serostatus were collected together with the repertoire data. In a later genetic analysis, genome-wide SNP genotypes for about 65% of the roughly 700 donors were used, and that subset was treated as a discovery cohort. All discovery cohort repertoires had been generated on a single sequencing platform. HLA typing included class I and class II loci at four-digit resolution. The number of typed donors differed by locus: 629-630 for A, B, C, DRB1 and DQB1; 522 for DQA1; approximately 600 for DPA1; and about 450 for DPB1. Because of strong linkage in the cohort, roughly five DR-DQ haplotypes were treated as single units for association and clustering. On average, roughly 240,000 unique TCR beta nucleotide sequences were sequenced per donor among a few hundred genotyped donors of the cohort, with around 19% of those sequences being non-productive. The research as a whole found: At a false discovery rate of 0.05, a later analysis linked some 17,000 TCR beta sequences to specific HLA alleles. In both the original and validation cohorts, the classifier was reported to diagnose cytomegalovirus status with high specificity and sensitivity. Immune exposure information for the cohort was limited to CMV serostatus. A cluster of highly shared sequence variants was judged likely to represent a technical artifact of the sequencing pipeline. In a later analysis, the rate of TCR association differed among HLA loci, with DRB1 alleles having the most associated TCRs and HLA-C alleles having the fewest. The study gave a list of 150 to 200 TCR beta chains associated with cytomegalovirus. Compared with the roughly 700-donor mean, donors in an Asian-associated ancestry cluster had fewer N-insertions in productive TCRs, according to a later genetic analysis. In a later genetic analysis, a missense DCLRE1C variant was associated with V-gene and J-gene trimming of TCR beta chains, and the association was replicated in an independent cohort. In a later analysis, HLA-associated TCR beta chains showed more clonal expansion and lower generation probabilities than non-associated chains that were equally common. A further reported finding was that TCR beta sequences accurately predicted the HLA-A and HLA-B alleles for most subjects in the first cohort. The 87-base-pair reads could not distinguish some IMGT-functional V segments, including TRBV6-2 and TRBV6-3, so those segments were excluded. While some public TCRs were present in many individuals, most TCR sequences turned up only very rarely across donors. Sequencing depth was assumed to be roughly uniform across donors in the presence/absence analyses, though that assumption may not hold. In an earlier analysis of 587 of the donors, most TCR beta V segments were observed in productive rearrangements about 87% or about 30% of the time, broadly matching IMGT annotations. In vitro tests confirmed that a few of the cytomegalovirus-associated TCR beta chains recognize cytomegalovirus antigens. The authors suggested that the approach could potentially be generalized to other disease states and immunological phenotypes. The earlier analysis of approximately 590 of the donors excluded some 16 rarely observed V segments, including chromosome 9 orphons, because counts were too low. In a later analysis, several top co-occurrence clusters were reported to appear linked to parvovirus B19, influenza, CMV and Epstein-Barr virus. Because HLA typing was unavailable for some donors at each locus, only the typed subset was used in association tests. The cohort was sequenced for TCR beta chains only, and without alpha or paired-chain data the features that could be detected were limited. Strong co-occurrence of HLA alleles, especially DR and DQ, made assigning TCR associations to individual alleles difficult. Correlated functional status among segregating V segments might be attributable to linkage disequilibrium, but an unknown experimental factor could not be ruled out. According to a later analysis, most CMV-associated TCR beta chains appeared to be HLA-restricted, and the HLA associations seemed to be driven largely by CMV exposure.

In the case of this clone: Its cognate antigen has yet to be identified. Base qualities are not provided; no much larger clone lies one nucleotide away.

In total, about 650 healthy bone marrow donors made up the cohort. At the time of sampling, all cohort members were nominally healthy, though unrecorded immune exposures were likely present. The donor tested CMV seropositive and was one of the 289 seropositive cohort members. A peripheral blood sample was collected from each donor, and TCR beta sequencing was performed on peripheral blood mononuclear cells. Genomic DNA extraction from the blood cell samples was performed with the Qiagen DNeasy Blood Extraction Kit. The library relied on the immunoSEQ multiplex PCR assay. The multiplex PCR relied on a mix of 60 forward primers for TCR Vbeta segments and 13 reverse primers for TCR Jbeta segments. The CDR3 region of rearranged TCR beta genes was amplified from genomic DNA by a multiplex PCR assay. The amplified TCR beta libraries were sequenced on the Illumina HiSeq System as 87-base-pair reads. Turning to the authors' computational methods: A later analysis counted tens of millions of unique TCR beta chains across the 666 repertoires, and 9 million to 14 million of these chains were shared by at least two donors. To remove PCR and sequencing errors, raw reads were error-corrected and collapsed into unique sequences using a nearest-neighbor algorithm that merged closely related sequences. V, D and J gene segments were assigned by aligning CDR3 sequences to IMGT reference sequences. For a sequence to be retained, a match of at least six nucleotides was required to both a V gene segment and a J gene segment. Rearrangements were classified as productive when the CDR3 lacked stop codons and remained in frame with V and J, and all other rearrangements were classified as non-productive. Following IMGT convention, CDR3 was defined as the stretch from the second conserved V-encoded cysteine to the conserved J-encoded phenylalanine. The earlier analysis of a few hundred of the donors excluded sequences that lacked an unambiguous match to a single V gene segment. An earlier analysis of fewer than 750 of the donors classified V segments as functional when productive rearrangements were above 56.7% and as segregating when the standard deviation between donors was above 5%. To diagnose cytomegalovirus status from the catalog of TCR beta chain sequences, a statistical classification framework was built. In a later analysis, TCR nucleotide sequences were compared against IMGT/GENE-DB human TR gene sequences so that V and J genes could be assigned. Using the TCRdist pipeline, a later analysis assigned CDR3 sequences along with most-parsimonious VDJ recombination scenarios. In a later analysis, each TCR beta chain was defined by its CDR3 amino acid sequence together with its V-gene family, and reads without a unique V-gene family were excluded. To address suspected cross-contamination and a sequencing artifact, a later analysis removed roughly 640 highly shared, low-generation-probability nucleotide sequences. In a later analysis, a clonal expansion index for each public chain was calculated from normalized within-repertoire ranks of inferred template counts. A later analysis computed generation probabilities with a VDJ recombination model fitted to out-of-frame rearrangements, and checked the results against IGoR. In a later analysis, TCR-TCR, TCR-HLA and TCR-CMV co-occurrence was scored with hypergeometric tests, and a repertoire-size bias correction was applied to TCR pairs. False discovery rates were estimated in a later analysis by permuting HLA or CMV assignments 20 times. In a later analysis, co-occurring TCRs were grouped using DBSCAN, with TCRdist sequence similarity added in when clustering inside HLA-allele-positive subsets. For co-occurrence clustering, repertoires with fewer than 30,000 or more than 120,000 public chains were excluded, along with five or six repertoires with anomalous nucleotide sharing. Imported from immuneACCESS, the table was reduced by TCRdb to in-frame sequences with V and J called. These copies leave out some clones; in studies compared against another copy, an unresolved V gene accounts for under half, and the cause of the remainder is not known. The V and J calls and clone size were taken over from that table, and D and trimming were inferred from the DNA. The sample table records approximately 150,000 clones; roughly 85% of these occur just once. The leading ten clones occupy 6.3% of the sample.

Trimming at the junction amounts to 4 bases on V and 1 base on J, and the germline ends lie 13 bases apart. Spanning cysteine to phenylalanine, the CDR3 consists of 15 amino acids. Just the 45-base CDR3 DNA is kept, in frame starting at base 1. CDR1 and CDR2, looked up from the germline V gene, are MGHRA and YSYEKL. The TCR was taken from a man aged 40-50 years in good health and CMV-seropositive. The chain links TRBV4-1 with TRBJ2-5, with the D segment identity uncertain. Sequencing used PBMCs. The CDR3 loop reads CASSPRAASQETQYF. The bases read TGCGCCAGCAGCCCGCGCGCCGCCTCCCAAGAGACCCAGTACTTC.